This T cell receptor (beta chain) was recorded in a study of cytomegalovirus exposure and HLA in healthy donors. Looking at the study overall: Of all 400 or so donors who were genotyped, about 80% belonged to the Caucasian-associated ancestry cluster.

Both 60 Vbeta primers and 13 Jbeta primers went into the PCR. Here immunoSEQ multiplex PCR was the method, and the copy in TCRdb shows in-frame clones only, minus some. In the table there are roughly 150,000 clones, roughly 84% of which are singletons. For this clone: The antigen is not known.

Overall study results and limits: Reportedly, TCR beta sequences accurately predicted HLA-A and HLA-B alleles in most subjects. When analyzed later, a missense DCLRE1C variant was found to be linked to TCR beta V- and J-gene trimming. Across donors, most TCRs were seen rarely, yet some public ones were widespread.

Germline lookup yields CDR1 MDHEN and CDR2 SYDVKM. The CDR3 is made up of 12 amino acids. The V segment lost 6 bases and the J segment 5 bases; nucleotides outside the gene matches: 2. Sequencing used PBMCs. The chain has TRBV28 and TRBJ2-7, with 9 bases lining up with TRBD1. The TCR sequence derives from a man younger than 40 in good health and CMV-seronegative. CDR3 nucleotides: TGTGCCAGCAGGGACAGGGGTGACGAGCAGTACTTC. Encoded protein: CASRDRGDEQYF.